Below are 16 T cell receptor beta chains sequenced from a single sample in a study of CD8 T cells in seronegative destructive rheumatoid arthritis. Clones were read by immunoSEQ multiplex PCR, and TCRdb kept only the in-frame ones, dropping some. The data contain 10,000 to 15,000 clones, under 85% of them singletons. The sequenced sample consisted of CD8+ T cells from blood. These TCRs come from a woman aged 25 to 50 with seronegative destructive rheumatoid arthritis.

The chain has TRBV5-4 and TRBJ1-1; weak D call: TRBD1 (6 bases). The CDR3 contains 15 residues. V was trimmed by 3 bases and J by 5 bases, leaving 17 bases between them. CDR1 and CDR2 (germline): SGHNT, YYREEE (reference sequence). CDR3: CASSWWTEAETEAFF. As DNA, the CDR3 is TGTGCCAGCAGCTGGTGGACAGAGGCGGAAACTGAAGCTTTCTTT.

This chain uses TRBV11-2 with TRBJ1-4; D remains unclear. CDR1 SGHAT and CDR2 FQNNGV come from the germline V gene. Trimming removed 1 base from V and 8 bases from J, with 5 bases in between. This CDR3 spans 12 amino acids. The CDR3 DNA reads TGTGCCAGCAGCTTAGGGAGGGAAAAACTGTTTTTT. Its protein product is CASSLGREKLFF.

This CDR3 is CAIGGGTMETPRAFF. The CDR3 bases are TGTGCCATAGGGGGGGGGACAATGGAAACCCCACGGGCTTTCTTT. This chain uses TRBV10-3 with TRBJ1-1; D perhaps matches TRBD1 (6 bases). Between the trimmed V and J ends, which lost 9 bases and 11 bases, there was a span of 28 bases. The CDR3 extends over 15 amino acids. Germline V gene lookup returns CDR1 ENHRY and CDR2 SYGVKD.

V is TRBV28 and J is TRBJ1-5, with 8 bases identical to TRBD1. The V and J ends lost 5 bases and 5 bases, in that order; junction bases with no gene match: 8. This CDR3 is 15 amino acids long. Looked up from germline, CDR1 is MDHEN and CDR2 is SYDVKM. The CDR3 DNA sequence: TGTGCCAGCAGTAGTACAGGGGGGGGAGATCAGCCCCAGCATTTT. This codes for CASSSTGGGDQPQHF. Supplemented by reference TRBV28 and TRBJ1-5, the full variable domain reads DVKVTQSSRYLVKRTGEKVFLECVQDMDHENMFWYRQDPGLGLRLIYFSYDVKMKEKGDIPEGYSVSREKKERFSLILESASTNQTSMYLCASSSTGGGDQPQHFGDGTRLSIL.

This clone was detected a few times. The chain is built from TRBV2 and TRBJ1-4; no clear D. Germline V CDR1 and CDR2: SNHLY, FYNNEI. The CDR3 runs to 14 residues. V lost 4 bases, J lost 5 bases, and 11 bases lay in between. The CDR3 protein is CASSAPHRNEKLFF. The DNA of the CDR3 is TGTGCCAGCAGTGCCCCCCACAGAAATGAAAAACTGTTTTTT. The variable domain in full, with the rest retrieved from reference TRBV2 and TRBJ1-4, is EPEVTQTPSHQVTQMGQEVILRCVPISNHLYFYWYRQILGQKVEFLVSFYNNEISEKSEIFDDQFSVERPDGSNFTLKIRSTKLEDSAMYFCASSAPHRNEKLFFGSGTQLSVL.

The rearrangement uses TRBV9 and TRBJ2-1; 7 positions match TRBD2. Germline CDR1 and CDR2: SGDLS and YYNGEE. This CDR3 comprises 10 residues. V shed 7 bases and J 9 bases; nucleotides not matched to a gene: 1. The CDR3 nucleotides are TGTGCCAGCGGGGGGGGTGAGCAGTTCTTC. Translating gives CASGGGEQFF.

The chain uses TRBV28 and TRBJ1-3, with D possibly TRBD1 on 6 matching bases. The CDR3 loop spans 14 amino acids. Germline CDR1 MDHEN, CDR2 SYDVKM. Trimming shortened V by 8 bases and J by 4 bases, and 15 bases separated the two germline ends. The CDR3 sequence: CASATAGVGNTIYF. The CDR3 DNA is TGTGCCAGCGCCACAGCAGGGGTAGGAAACACCATATATTTT. The full variable domain, rest sourced from reference TRBV28 and TRBJ1-3, is DVKVTQSSRYLVKRTGEKVFLECVQDMDHENMFWYRQDPGLGLRLIYFSYDVKMKEKGDIPEGYSVSREKKERFSLILESASTNQTSMYLCASATAGVGNTIYFGEGSWLTVV.

The CDR3 is CASSLGGGLSSYNEQFF. CDR3 DNA: TGTGCCAGCAGCTTAGGGGGGGGCCTTAGCTCCTACAATGAGCAGTTCTTC. This chain links TRBV7-9 with TRBJ2-1; tentatively, D is TRBD2 (7 bases). The length of the CDR3 is 17 residues. CDR1 and CDR2 (germline): SEHNR, FQNEAQ (reference sequence). V lost 1 base and J 0 bases, leaving 13 bases between the germline ends.

This clone was found once. This chain connects TRBV13 to TRBJ1-1; D may be TRBD1 (5 bases). Trimming removed 6 bases from V and 6 bases from J, with 11 bases in between. CDR1 PRHDT and CDR2 FYEKMQ come from the germline V gene (reference sequence). CDR3 length: 12 amino acids. The CDR3 sequence: CASRLGGAEAFF. The CDR3 DNA is TGTGCCAGCAGGCTCGGGGGGGCTGAAGCTTTCTTT. Supplemented by reference TRBV13 and TRBJ1-1, the full variable domain reads AAGVIQSPRHLIKEKRETATLKCYPIPRHDTVYWYQQGPGQDPQFLISFYEKMQSDKGSIPDRFSAQQFSDYHSELNMSSLELGDSALYFCASRLGGAEAFFGQGTRLTVV.

The chain links TRBV7-9 to TRBJ2-7, with 12 positions matching TRBD1. The germline V gene encodes CDR1 SEHNR and CDR2 FQNEAQ (reference sequence). V was clipped by 8 bases and J by 6 bases; unmatched bases: 5. The CDR3 contains 13 residues. CDR3 protein: CASGGQGAVEQYF. Here the CDR3 DNA reads TGTGCCAGCGGGGGACAGGGGGCGGTCGAGCAGTACTTC.

The chain couples TRBV6-6 to TRBJ2-5; TRBD2 aligns across 9 bases. CDR3 length: 16 amino acids. Germline trimming cut 2 bases from V and 5 bases from J; bases unmatched to any gene: 9. The V gene's germline CDR1 is MNHNY and CDR2 SVGAGI (reference sequence). The chain's CDR3 is CASSYTAGGLWETQYF. DNA of the CDR3: TGTGCCAGCAGTTACACCGCGGGGGGGCTTTGGGAGACCCAGTACTTC.

The chain links TRBV9 to TRBJ1-1; 12 bases fit TRBD1. J lost 4 bases, V lost 0 bases, and 4 bases had no gene match. The CDR3 runs to 16 residues. Germline V gene data show CDR1 as SGDLS and CDR2 as YYNGEE. The CDR3 protein is CASSVVGQGASTEAFF. The CDR3 coding sequence is TGTGCCAGCAGCGTAGTGGGACAGGGGGCGAGCACTGAAGCTTTCTTT.

The chain couples TRBV6-1 to TRBJ1-5; D gene uncertain. The germline CDR1 and CDR2 sequences are MNHNS and SASEGT. Trimming took off 4 bases at V and 0 bases at J, with 10 bases between the two ends. The CDR3 spans 15 residues. CDR3 bases: TGTGCCAGCAGTGGTCCGCAGTATAGCAATCAGCCCCAGCATTTT. This sequence encodes CASSGPQYSNQPQHF.

The chain joins TRBV13 to TRBJ2-7; TRBD2 agrees at 15 bases. The V gene's germline CDR1 is PRHDT and CDR2 FYEKMQ (reference sequence). V lost 3 bases and J lost 1; bases outside the gene matches: 4. This CDR3 is 17 amino acids long. Here the CDR3 reads CASSLGLAGGISYEQYF. The CDR3 nucleotides are TGTGCCAGCAGCTTGGGACTAGCGGGGGGAATATCCTACGAGCAGTACTTC.

This clone appeared a single time. J is TRBJ1-4 and V is TRBV9; D might be TRBD1 (6 bases). Trimming took 0 bases from V and 7 from J, leaving 10 bases between them. Germline loops: CDR1 SGDLS, CDR2 YYNGEE. The CDR3 totals 14 residues. CDR3 amino acids: CASSVEGGGEKLFF. The CDR3 nucleotides are TGTGCCAGCAGCGTAGAGGGAGGGGGTGAAAAACTGTTTTTT. The full variable domain, with the rest looked up from reference TRBV9 and TRBJ1-4, is DSGVTQTPKHLITATGQRVTLRCSPRSGDLSVYWYQQSLDQGLQFLIQYYNGEERAKGNILERFSAQQFPDLHSELNLSSLELGDSALYFCASSVEGGGEKLFFGSGTQLSVL.

Here the CDR3 DNA reads TGTGCCAGCAGCCCAACAGAGAGTGAAGCTTTCTTT. Its protein is CASSPTESEAFF. The genes are TRBV11-3 and TRBJ1-1; no reliable D call. Trimming removed 5 bases from V and 7 bases from J, with 11 bases in between. CDR1 SGHNT and CDR2 YENEEA come from the germline V gene. This CDR3 region has 12 residues.